This T cell receptor beta chain was obtained from a study of T cell repertoires in cytomegalovirus infection. This clonotype was seen only a few times. Its antigen is not identified. Regarding the study as a whole: Carriers of CMV plus the relevant HLA were identified by cumulative public TCR beta family frequency.

TCRdb fed the reads into MiXCR, producing one record per CDR3 protein. This table holds 650,000 to 850,000 distinct CDR3 sequences, 29% found once. The CDR3 runs 14 residues. V dropped 5 bases and J dropped 8; count of bases not matched to a gene: 6. This sequence was found in a human donor in good health (CMV status not recorded). Some clones in this sample may be carry-over from other donors' samples. This material consisted of cultured CD8+ T cells from PBMCs, taken from culture after CMV antigen stimulation. V and J are TRBV12-3 or TRBV12-4 and TRBJ1-4; 9 nucleotides align to TRBD1. The DNA of the CDR3 is TGTGCCAGCAGTGCCGGGACAGGGCCGGAAAAACTGTTTTTT. This encodes CASSAGTGPEKLFF.